This T cell receptor (beta chain) emerged from a study of T-cell memory formation after mild COVID-19 (dated by TCRdb to the early 2020s). About the investigation overall: Most TCR sequence clusters were specific to one of the two donors. In a couple of donors, T-cell clones that expanded and contracted after mild COVID-19 were followed by sequencing TCRalpha and TCRbeta repertoires longitudinally. The cohort comprised two young, previously healthy adult volunteers, one female and one male. Beyond this particular receptor, the publication reports: SARS-CoV-2 specificity was not confirmed for the second-wave clones peaking on day 37. Contracting CD4+ clones turned up mainly in the CM and EM memory subsets, whereas EMRA was where CD8+ clones were enriched. The study covered only a couple of mild cases, and larger cohorts including severe cases with pre-infection samples were considered necessary. Balanced CD4/CD8 phenotypes were observed for clones contracting from day 15 to 85, whereas a bias towards CD4+ was observed for a second wave of clones expanding from day 15 to 37. Some responding clones were detected in pre-infection memory, which suggested that pre-existing cross-reactive memory T cells had joined the SARS-CoV-2 response.

PBMCs were isolated by Ficoll-Paque density gradient centrifugation. This clonotype occurred a few times. Which antigen it targets is not known. The input lacks base qualities; no much larger clone sits a single base away. Reads for this sample came from an Illumina NovaSeq 6000. TCRalpha and TCRbeta cDNA libraries were constructed by 5'RACE with constant-segment primers, with sample barcodes and unique molecular identifiers being introduced. Trizol reagent was used to extract RNA from every sample. Libraries were amplified in two PCR steps, with a second sample barcode and Illumina TruSeq adapters added in the second step. The libraries were sequenced on an Illumina NovaSeq using 2 x 150 bp paired-end reads. Regarding the original processing steps: Reads were demultiplexed and collapsed into UMI-guided consensus sequences with migec v1.2.7. Using mixcr v2.1.11, UMI consensuses were aligned to TRA and TRB V and J templates and then assembled into clonotypes. A clonotype was counted as expanded or contracted only if both edgeR and NoisET called the change significant, with noise models trained on biological replicates. For edgeR calls, the cutoffs were a false discovery rate-adjusted p below 0.01 and a log2 fold-change threshold of 1. As an exploratory analysis of dynamics, max-normalized trajectories of the 1000 most abundant clonotypes were examined by PCA with hierarchical clustering. Each responding clone was given a CD4 or CD8 phenotype based on the CD4+ and CD8+ repertoires, which had been sequenced separately. TCRdb ran its own pipeline on the public reads, namely fastp trimming at Q25 and MiXCR clone calling, and kept in-frame beta chains. Every CDR3 protein is listed once, alongside the most common genes and DNA of its rows. The V and J calls, along with clone size, are taken from TCRdb and not from the paper's own processing. For this sample there are roughly 49,000 distinct CDR3 sequences; 25% to 35% appear just once. The ten largest clonotypes hold 40% to 50% of the sample.

Per the germline V gene, LGHNT is the CDR1 and FRNRAP is the CDR2. V is pared back by 3 bases and J by 4 bases, with 2 bases lying between the germline termini. Measured from the cysteine to the phenylalanine, the CDR3 is 11 residues long. Only the CDR3 DNA stays, 33 bases, in frame from base 1. Here the chain combines TRBV12-5 and TRBJ2-3; the D gene cannot be resolved reliably. The receptor comes from a man aged 18 to 35 who had mild COVID-19 (a few samples of this study predate the infection). The sample titles of this study are shuffled in the database, so cell type and time point are left out; the donor was told from shared clones. Sequencing was performed on PBMCs or a T cell subset sorted from them (not recorded which). The CDR3 protein: CASGFADTQYF. The DNA sequence is given as TGTGCTAGTGGTTTTGCAGATACGCAGTATTTT.